Listed below are T cell receptor beta chains from one sample, sequenced in a study of glioma-infiltrating T cells. TCRdb passed the multiplex PCR reads through MiXCR, listing each CDR3 protein once. The sample includes tens of thousands of distinct CDR3 sequences, about 23% seen only once; the top ten take 6.7%. The sample consisted of glioma tissue, nonneoplastic brain tissue, or PBMCs (not recorded which). The receptors derive from a human donor with low-grade glioma or glioblastoma, undergoing nonglioma brain surgery, or in good health (not recorded which). Both conserved end residues are part of each CDR3. Fields, in order: V gene, J gene, CDR3 protein.

v_call: TRBV27
j_call: TRBJ2-3
cdr3_aa: CASSFISTDTQYF

v_call: TRBV20-1
j_call: TRBJ1-4
cdr3_aa: CSAGAAPPTNEKLFF

v_call: TRBV15
j_call: TRBJ2-7
cdr3_aa: CATSRHRQGYEQYF

v_call: TRBV20-1
j_call: TRBJ1-6
cdr3_aa: CSAAGHKYSPLHF

v_call: TRBV12-5
j_call: TRBJ1-1
cdr3_aa: CASGTGWWTEAFF

v_call: TRBV20-1
j_call: TRBJ1-1
cdr3_aa: CSAREGGGAEAFF

v_call: TRBV6-1
j_call: TRBJ2-3
cdr3_aa: CASKSLAGDTQYF

v_call: TRBV20-1
j_call: TRBJ1-1
cdr3_aa: CSAWAQDRGNTEAFF

v_call: TRBV20-1
j_call: TRBJ1-1
cdr3_aa: CSARWTVNTEAFF

v_call: TRBV12-3/TRBV12-4
j_call: TRBJ1-2
cdr3_aa: CASSLTSLQGVANYGYTF

v_call: TRBV14
j_call: TRBJ2-1
cdr3_aa: CASSPQGTGEWGSRVTEQFF

v_call: TRBV4-1
j_call: TRBJ2-7
cdr3_aa: CASSSPRDSSSYEQYF

v_call: TRBV5-1
j_call: TRBJ2-7
cdr3_aa: CASSRATGRSYEQYF

v_call: TRBV7-2
j_call: TRBJ2-1
cdr3_aa: CASSPTTSGRVREQFF

v_call: TRBV5-1
j_call: TRBJ2-5
cdr3_aa: CASSPTGEETQYF

v_call: TRBV6-1
j_call: TRBJ1-1
cdr3_aa: CASRPDDRDTEAFF

v_call: TRBV7-6
j_call: TRBJ2-7
cdr3_aa: CASSLIAGEAREQYF

v_call: TRBV5-1
j_call: TRBJ1-5
cdr3_aa: CASSSAENQPQHF

v_call: TRBV12-5
j_call: TRBJ2-5
cdr3_aa: CASGYPGAGGTQYF

v_call: TRBV2
j_call: TRBJ2-3
cdr3_aa: CASDLRTGGTQYF

v_call: TRBV12-3/TRBV12-4
j_call: TRBJ1-1
cdr3_aa: CASSRTGRNGNTEAFF

v_call: TRBV5-1
j_call: TRBJ1-1
cdr3_aa: CASRRGDTSNTEAFF

v_call: TRBV7-9
j_call: TRBJ2-7
cdr3_aa: CASTRDSGINSDF

v_call: TRBV20-1
j_call: TRBJ2-7
cdr3_aa: CSAWTSDRSYEQYF

v_call: TRBV14
j_call: TRBJ2-3
cdr3_aa: CASSLGITDTQYF

v_call: TRBV5-1
j_call: TRBJ2-2
cdr3_aa: CASSLERGHPSNTGELFF

v_call: TRBV7-2
j_call: TRBJ1-1
cdr3_aa: CASSEQRWVTEAFF

v_call: TRBV20-1
j_call: TRBJ1-2
cdr3_aa: CSARAGSKGWGYTF

v_call: TRBV29-1
j_call: TRBJ2-2
cdr3_aa: CSVEAGRAKLFF

v_call: TRBV2
j_call: TRBJ2-7
cdr3_aa: CASRTSGTYEQYF

v_call: TRBV18
j_call: TRBJ2-7
cdr3_aa: CASSPYRGQGAYEQYF